Listed here is a single TCR beta chain. The sample holds many counts of this clone. The clone's antigen remains unknown. No base quality values were provided; no much bigger clone lies one nucleotide off. These data are taken from a study of blood T cell repertoires in COVID-19 (dated by TCRdb to the early 2020s). Broadly, across the study: Collaborator samples came from the United States, Italy and Spain and covered acute and convalescent phases of COVID-19. The prospective study material was composed of cDNA or gDNA derived from T cells, B-cell-depleted T cells, or PBMCs. The dataset comprised deeply sampled blood TCRbeta repertoires from subjects exposed to, actively infected with, or recovered from COVID-19. The repertoires were released in a freely available public database intended as a resource for research on the immune response to SARS-CoV-2. The samples were drawn from two sources: the first 160 participants of the ongoing ImmuneRACE study, and 1,200 or so subjects contributed by 6 global collaborators. The sample metadata nearly always contained a de-identified subject ID, COVID-19 status, age in years and sex. Where available, HLA class I and class II types were taken from metadata supplied by the sample provider and were not determined by assay-based typing.

Results the study describes overall, beyond this receptor: How much clinical and demographic metadata was included differed by source and by participant, and the metadata was provided uncurated.

In the prospective study, participants were about 18 to 95 years old, resided in 25 or so geographic areas of the United States, and were enrolled through a virtual design. Cohort assignment in the prospective study relied on participant-reported clinical history from a screening survey and a study questionnaire. For ImmuneRACE Cohort 3, a participant was defined as recovered based on two consecutive negative NP/OP PCR tests, clearance by a healthcare professional, or resolution of symptoms. Each participant in the prospective study had whole blood, serum and a nasopharyngeal or oropharyngeal swab collected by mobile phlebotomists. Prospective study participants could optionally give additional blood draws and questionnaires over an approximately two-month period. Prospective study blood samples were shipped either frozen or at room temperature before DNA extraction. CDR1 and CDR2 were assigned from the germline V gene as SGHTA and FQGTGA. The germline ends are 12 bases apart after V is trimmed by 5 bases and J by 8 bases. The CDR3 holds 12 amino acids from the cysteine to the phenylalanine. The kept DNA is CDR3 alone, 36 bases in frame from the first base.

The immunoSEQ Assay, a bias-controlled multiplex PCR, was used to amplify TCRbeta CDR3 regions from genomic DNA. In the paper's pipeline: The number of nucleated cells in each sample was estimated by amplification of reference gene primers within the assay. To quantify the absolute abundance of each unique TCRbeta CDR3 rearrangement, sequence reads were collapsed and filtered. For each sample, productive Simpson clonality was calculated by taking the square root of Simpson's diversity index across productive rearrangements. TCRdb obtained this table from immuneACCESS and retained in-frame rearrangements with V and J assigned. These tables miss some clones; where compared with another copy, unresolved V genes account for less than half of the shortfall, and the remainder is unexplained. The DNA gave D and trimming, while V, J and clone size come from that table. The sample includes 250,000 to 300,000 clones, with 80% to 85% observed a single time. The top ten clonotypes cover roughly 3.6% of the sample.

The V and J segments used are TRBV7-3 and TRBJ1-2; the D gene is possibly TRBD1, with 6 bases matching. The clonotype comes from a man aged 50-60 years who had recovered from COVID-19. Sequenced input: PBMCs or T cells enriched from blood (not recorded which). The nucleotides are TGTGCCAGCAGCGAAAACAGGGACGGCTACACCTTC. The resulting protein is CASSENRDGYTF.